This TCR beta chain appears in the sequencing data of a study of metastatic and nonmetastatic thyroid tumors. About the research overall: For malignant and benign thyroid patients, tumor or nodule tissue and blood were the sources whose repertoires were compared.

Study-level points and caveats: It was reported that TCR beta diversity was significantly higher in malignant thyroid tumors than benign nodules, in blood and tumor.

This CDR3 has 15 amino acids. Looked up from germline, CDR1 is MRHNA and CDR2 is SNTAGT. No patient had received any treatment before thyroid surgery. MiXCR re-clonotyped the PCR reads for TCRdb. The sample holds 20,000 to 25,000 clones, 20% to 30% seen once. A few counts support this clone. The antigen is unknown. A single base separates this from a much larger clone, so it may be a read error. The same CDR3 can be traced to other DNA sequences in this sample. This clonotype originated in a male donor with papillary thyroid cancer or a benign thyroid nodule (not recorded which). Some clones in this sample may be carry-over from other donors' samples. The gene calls are TRBV6-4 and TRBJ2-6, with 12 positions matching TRBD1. Sequenced material: tumor tissue. The DNA for the CDR3 is TGTGCCAGCGGGACAGGGGGCTCTGGTGCCAACGTCCTGACTTTC. Translation gives CASGTGGSGANVLTF.